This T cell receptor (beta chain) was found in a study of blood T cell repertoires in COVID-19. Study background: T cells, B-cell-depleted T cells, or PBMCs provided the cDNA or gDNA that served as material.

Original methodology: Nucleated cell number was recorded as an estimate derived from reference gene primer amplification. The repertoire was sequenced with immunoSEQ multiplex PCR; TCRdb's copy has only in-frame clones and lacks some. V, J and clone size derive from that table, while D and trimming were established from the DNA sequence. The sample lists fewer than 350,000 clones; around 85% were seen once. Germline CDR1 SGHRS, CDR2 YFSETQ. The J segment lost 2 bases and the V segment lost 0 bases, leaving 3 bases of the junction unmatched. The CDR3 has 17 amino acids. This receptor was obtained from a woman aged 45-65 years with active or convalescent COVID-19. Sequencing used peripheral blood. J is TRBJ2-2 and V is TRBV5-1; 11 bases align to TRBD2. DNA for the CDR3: TGCGCCAGCAGCTTGGGGACTAGCGGGCTAAACACCGGGGAGCTGTTTTTT. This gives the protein CASSLGTSGLNTGELFF. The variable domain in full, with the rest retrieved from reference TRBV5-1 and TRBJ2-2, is KAGVTQTPRYLIKTRGQQVTLSCSPISGHRSVSWYQQTPGQGLQFLFEYFSETQRNKGNFPGRFSGRQFSNSRSEMNVSTLELGDSALYLCASSLGTSGLNTGELFFGEGSRLTVL.